A single sample gave rise to the 32 T cell receptor beta chains below, sequenced in a study of cytomegalovirus exposure and HLA in healthy donors. This PCR relied on a set of 60 Vbeta primers and 13 Jbeta primers. Clones were sequenced by immunoSEQ multiplex PCR, and TCRdb holds only the in-frame ones, with some missing. The sample includes some 180,000 clones, 65% to 90% of them seen just once. The sequencing input was PBMCs. The receptor source for this set is a woman in her 50s in good health and CMV-seronegative.

The chain links TRBV28 to TRBJ2-2; 7 bases are shared with TRBD2. This CDR3 contains 15 residues. V lost 3 bases, J lost 7 bases, and 8 bases stayed unmatched. Germline CDR1 reads MDHEN; CDR2 reads SYDVKM. CDR3 loop: CASSFVGRIGGELFF. The DNA for the CDR3 is TGTGCCAGCAGTTTTGTCGGGAGGATTGGCGGGGAGCTGTTTTTT. The entire variable domain, with the rest obtained from reference TRBV28 and TRBJ2-2, is as follows: DVKVTQSSRYLVKRTGEKVFLECVQDMDHENMFWYRQDPGLGLRLIYFSYDVKMKEKGDIPEGYSVSREKKERFSLILESASTNQTSMYLCASSFVGRIGGELFFGEGSRLTVL.

The chain is built from TRBV28 and TRBJ2-4; 7 bases fit TRBD2. V shed 5 bases and J 7 bases; nucleotides not matched to a gene: 20. CDR3 length: 18 residues. Germline CDR1 and CDR2: MDHEN and SYDVKM. The CDR3 protein is CASSPPDWREPPGNIQYF. In DNA, the CDR3 is TGTGCCAGCAGTCCTCCAGACTGGCGGGAGCCCCCGGGGAACATTCAGTACTTC.

The chain couples TRBV7-8 to TRBJ1-5; 7 bases align to TRBD1. The CDR3 sequence is 15 residues long. Germline assignment: CDR1 SGHVS and CDR2 FQNEAQ. V lost 4 bases to trimming and J lost 9 bases; unmatched junction nucleotides: 12. The CDR3 DNA sequence: TGTGCCAGCAGCTCGAGGGACAGACAAAGCGGGCCCCAGCATTTT. Protein: CASSSRDRQSGPQHF. The complete variable domain, with remaining parts taken from reference TRBV7-8 and TRBJ1-5, reads GAGVSQSPRYKVAKRGQDVALRCDPISGHVSLFWYQQALGQGPEFLTYFQNEAQLDKSGLPSDRFFAERPEGSVSTLKIQRTQQEDSAVYLCASSSRDRQSGPQHFGDGTRLSIL.

CDR3 in amino acids: CASLGTLNYGYTF. CDR3 coding DNA: TGTGCCAGCTTGGGCACCTTGAACTATGGCTACACCTTC. V is TRBV28 and J is TRBJ1-2; D uncertain. This CDR3 contains 13 residues. Germline CDR1 MDHEN, CDR2 SYDVKM. V was shortened by 8 bases and J by 2 bases, with 12 bases between the two germline ends.

This clone was picked up one time. This rearrangement joins TRBV21-1 to TRBJ1-5; the table gives TRBD1 as D, unverified against the DNA. TRBV21-1 is noted as a pseudogene. The CDR3 is made up of 15 amino acids. CDR3 residues: CASSTNYRDNQPQHF. The CDR3 DNA sequence: TGTGCCAGCAGCACCAACTACAGGGACAATCAGCCCCAGCATTTT.

The chain joins TRBV29-1 to TRBJ2-5; TRBD1 matches at 7 bases. The CDR3 length is 13 residues. The germline V gene has CDR1 SQVTM and CDR2 ANQGSEA. The CDR3 DNA follows: TGCAGTTCGGACAGGCCGTACCAAGAGACCCAGTACTTC. This codes for CSSDRPYQETQYF.

The chain joins TRBV28 to TRBJ2-3; no reliable D call. V gave up 4 bases and J gave up 0 bases, with 5 bases separating them. Per the germline V gene, CDR1 is MDHEN and CDR2 is SYDVKM. The CDR3 consists of 13 residues. In DNA form, the CDR3 reads TGTGCCAGCAGTTCTACCAGCACAGATACGCAGTATTTT. Translation: CASSSTSTDTQYF.

V and J are TRBV19 and TRBJ2-1; 9 bases fit TRBD1. The CDR3 length is 15 residues. V dropped 5 bases and J dropped 7; count of bases not matched to a gene: 9. Germline V gene sequence: CDR1 LNHDA, CDR2 SQIVND (reference sequence). Written as DNA, the CDR3 is TGTGCCAGTAGTCTTCCGGGACAGGGAAGGAATGAGCAGTTCTTC. Protein: CASSLPGQGRNEQFF.

This sequence joins TRBV28 and TRBJ1-1, with D possibly being TRBD1 (5 bases). Trimming shortened V by 2 bases and J by 1 base, and 11 bases separated the two germline ends. CDR1 MDHEN and CDR2 SYDVKM come from the germline V gene. This CDR3 spans 15 amino acids. The CDR3 sequence: CASSLPGRANTEAFF. In DNA form, the CDR3 reads TGTGCCAGCAGTTTACCAGGGAGGGCGAACACTGAAGCTTTCTTT.

With regard to this clone: Other DNA sequences in the same sample also yield this CDR3. The rearrangement uses TRBV28 and TRBJ1-5, with 7 bases lining up with TRBD1. CDR3 length equals 13 residues. V was clipped by 3 bases and J by 4 bases; unmatched bases: 0. The germline V gene encodes CDR1 MDHEN and CDR2 SYDVKM. The CDR3 loop is CASSLDRNQPQHF. The DNA for the CDR3 is TGTGCCAGCAGTTTGGACAGGAATCAGCCCCAGCATTTT.

The V call is TRBV4-2, the J call TRBJ2-2; 10 bases agree with TRBD2. Germline-derived CDR1 and CDR2 are LGHNA and YNFKEQ. V lost 4 bases, J lost 4 bases, and 6 bases stayed unmatched. This CDR3 is 16 amino acids long. As DNA, the CDR3 is TGTGCCAGCAGCCCTCTAGCGGGAGAGGCCACCGGGGAGCTGTTTTTT. As protein: CASSPLAGEATGELFF.

There are a few counts of this clone. V usage is TRBV6-5 and J usage is TRBJ2-5; D not certain. The CDR3 is made up of 15 amino acids. The V gene lost 5 bases and the J gene lost 2 bases, with 15 bases spanning the gap. Germline V gene sequence: CDR1 MNHEY, CDR2 SVGAGI. The DNA for the CDR3 is TGTGCCAGCAGTGCCCCTTCCACCGGTCAAGAGACCCAGTACTTC. Its protein product is CASSAPSTGQETQYF.

The V gene is TRBV28, the J gene TRBJ2-2; no clear D. Trimming took 3 bases from V and 1 from J, leaving 15 bases between them. CDR1 is MDHEN, CDR2 SYDVKM, per germline. This CDR3 spans 17 amino acids. The DNA for the CDR3 is TGTGCCAGCAGTTTCCCCAGGAAGGAAAAGAACACCGGGGAGCTGTTTTTT. Amino acids: CASSFPRKEKNTGELFF.

The rearrangement joins TRBV27 to TRBJ1-2, with D hard to call. Germline V gene data show CDR1 as MNHEY and CDR2 as SMNVEV (reference sequence). Trimming took off 5 bases at V and 7 bases at J, with 14 bases between the two ends. The CDR3 contains 13 residues. The CDR3 nucleotides are TGTGCCAGCAGTACTTACGGGGAAGCTGGCTACACCTTC. It encodes CASSTYGEAGYTF.

The V call is TRBV18, the J call TRBJ2-2; TRBD1 agrees at 7 bases. CDR3 length: 16 amino acids. Germline assignment: CDR1 KGHSH and CDR2 LQKENI. Trimming removed 5 bases from V and 5 bases from J; junction bases left unmatched: 11. The CDR3 DNA is TGTGCCAGCTCATCGGCCCAGGGGGTAAAGACCGGGGAGCTGTTTTTT. It is translated as CASSSAQGVKTGELFF.

V and J are TRBV5-1 and TRBJ2-1; TRBD1 agrees at 10 bases. The germline gives CDR1 SGHRS, CDR2 YFSETQ. V was clipped by 4 bases and J by 4 bases; unmatched bases: 5. CDR3 size: 15 residues. The CDR3 loop is CASSRGQGGYNEQFF. CDR3 in DNA: TGCGCCAGCAGCCGAGGACAGGGGGGTTACAATGAGCAGTTCTTC.

This clone was detected a few times. J is TRBJ1-1 and V is TRBV19; D not certain. The CDR3 consists of 14 residues. V was clipped by 3 bases and J by 0 bases, with 8 bases between them. Germline-derived CDR1 and CDR2 are LNHDA and SQIVND (reference sequence). The CDR3 sequence is CASSILNMNTEAFF. The CDR3 nucleotides read TGTGCCAGTAGTATTCTGAACATGAACACTGAAGCTTTCTTT. The variable domain in full, completed from reference TRBV19 and TRBJ1-1, reads DGGITQSPKYLFRKEGQNVTLSCEQNLNHDAMYWYRQDPGQGLRLIYYSQIVNDFQKGDIAEGYSVSREKKESFPLTVTSAQKNPTAFYLCASSILNMNTEAFFGQGTRLTVV.

The J gene is TRBJ1-1, the V gene TRBV18, with 7 bases that match TRBD1. The germline gives CDR1 KGHSH, CDR2 LQKENI. This CDR3 is built from 14 residues. With V trimmed by 3 bases and J by 5 bases, 6 bases remained unmatched. CDR3 sequence: CASSPGQRVTEAFF. As DNA, the CDR3 is TGTGCCAGCTCACCGGGACAGAGGGTTACTGAAGCTTTCTTT.

This chain uses TRBV5-1 with TRBJ1-2, with D possibly being TRBD1 (6 bases). Trimming removed 0 bases from V and 2 bases from J, with 8 bases in between. Germline CDR1 and CDR2: SGHRS and YFSETQ. CDR3 length: 14 residues. CDR3 sequence: CASSLETGNYGYTF. In DNA, the CDR3 is TGCGCCAGCAGCTTGGAAACAGGGAACTATGGCTACACCTTC.

This clone has only one observation. The rearrangement links TRBV2 to TRBJ1-6; D is perhaps TRBD1 (5 bases). Germline CDR1 SNHLY, CDR2 FYNNEI. The ends were cut back, 6 bases at V and 10 bases at J, with 16 bases in the middle. CDR3 length equals 14 residues. The chain's CDR3 is CASSAAGFLSPLHF. CDR3 nucleotide sequence: TGTGCCAGCAGCGCGGCAGGGTTTCTATCACCCCTCCACTTT.

This clone appeared a single time. The V call is TRBV29-1, the J call TRBJ1-3, with TRBD1 matching 10 bases. This CDR3 comprises 16 residues. J lost 4 bases, V lost 0 bases, and 6 bases had no gene match. CDR1 and CDR2 (germline): SQVTM, ANQGSEA. The CDR3 reads CSVEDWDRGSGNTIYF. The DNA for the CDR3 is TGCAGCGTTGAAGACTGGGACAGGGGCTCCGGAAACACCATATATTTT.

The chain is built from TRBV29-1 and TRBJ2-5; TRBD1 matches at 8 bases. Gene TRBJ2-7 matches the end of the DNA better, so the J call may be wrong. Germline lookup yields CDR1 SQVTM and CDR2 ANQGSEA. The CDR3 loop spans 12 amino acids. The CDR3 DNA reads as TGCAGCGTCTCGACAGGGGCCTACGAGCAGTACTTC. Protein: CSVSTGAYEQYF.

This chain connects TRBV5-1 to TRBJ2-1; TRBD1 aligns across 9 bases. This CDR3 region has 15 residues. Germline V gene data show CDR1 as SGHRS and CDR2 as YFSETQ. J lost 0 bases, V lost 4 bases, and 2 bases had no gene match. CDR3 residues: CASSATGGSYNEQFF. The DNA of the CDR3 is TGCGCCAGCAGCGCGACAGGGGGCTCCTACAATGAGCAGTTCTTC.

The gene calls are TRBV28 and TRBJ2-1; 9 bases align to TRBD2. Unmatched junction bases numbered 7, after V lost 6 bases and J lost 4 bases. The CDR3 runs to 15 residues. CDR1 and CDR2 from the germline V gene are MDHEN and SYDVKM. The CDR3 DNA reads as TGTGCCAGCAGAACCAAGGCGGGAGGGTACAATGAGCAGTTCTTC. Translation gives CASRTKAGGYNEQFF. Supplemented by reference TRBV28 and TRBJ2-1, the full variable domain reads DVKVTQSSRYLVKRTGEKVFLECVQDMDHENMFWYRQDPGLGLRLIYFSYDVKMKEKGDIPEGYSVSREKKERFSLILESASTNQTSMYLCASRTKAGGYNEQFFGPGTRLTVL.

The rearrangement links TRBV6-5 to TRBJ1-4; D not certain. The germline V gene encodes CDR1 MNHEY and CDR2 SVGAGI. The CDR3 runs to 14 residues. Trimming shortened V by 0 bases and J by 4 bases, and 6 bases separated the two germline ends. The CDR3: CASSYSTGNEKLFF. As DNA, the CDR3 is TGTGCCAGCAGTTACTCCACTGGTAATGAAAAACTGTTTTTT.

This chain joins TRBV6-4 and TRBJ2-7; 7 bases align to TRBD1. V lost 4 bases to trimming and J lost 5 bases; unmatched junction nucleotides: 8. CDR1 and CDR2 (germline): MRHNA, SNTAGT. The CDR3 is 14 residues long. The CDR3 is CASSGPGTAHEQYF. The CDR3 DNA reads as TGTGCCAGCAGTGGCCCAGGGACAGCCCACGAGCAGTACTTC.

The chain carries TRBV4-1 and TRBJ1-2, with D perhaps TRBD1 (6 bases). Per the germline V gene, CDR1 is MGHRA and CDR2 is YSYEKL. Between the trimmed V and J ends, which lost 1 base and 8 bases, there was a span of 23 bases. CDR3 length equals 17 residues. CDR3 in amino acids: CASSQVQGMGSNVGYTF. The CDR3 nucleotides are TGCGCCAGCAGCCAAGTTCAGGGGATGGGAAGTAATGTAGGCTACACCTTC.

The V gene is TRBV11-2, the J gene TRBJ2-1; 12 bases are a match to TRBD2. Germline trimming cut 2 bases from V and 4 bases from J; bases unmatched to any gene: 3. The CDR3 loop spans 16 amino acids. Germline V gives CDR1 SGHAT, CDR2 FQNNGV. CDR3 coding DNA: TGTGCCAGCAGCTTAAGGACTAGCGGGGCGTACAATGAGCAGTTCTTC. Translated, it gives CASSLRTSGAYNEQFF.

The rearrangement uses TRBV2 and TRBJ2-1; D remains unclear. The length of the CDR3 is 15 residues. CDR1 is SNHLY and CDR2 is FYNNEI in the germline V gene. The V and J ends lost 6 bases and 0 bases respectively, with 12 bases between them. In DNA form, the CDR3 reads TGTGCCAGCAGCGAGATCCGCGGCTCCTACAATGAGCAGTTCTTC. Translated, it gives CASSEIRGSYNEQFF.

The V gene is TRBV7-3, the J gene TRBJ2-2, with a weak D call TRBD2 (6 bases). V was cut by 3 bases and J by 7 bases, with 12 bases left in between. The CDR3 is 14 amino acids. Germline V lookup: CDR1 SGHTA, CDR2 FQGTGA. The CDR3 nucleotides are TGTGCCAGCAGCTTGATGGACTACCGCGGGGAGCTGTTTTTT. This encodes CASSLMDYRGELFF. Complete variable domain (other parts from reference TRBV7-3 and TRBJ2-2): GAGVSQTPSNKVTEKGKYVELRCDPISGHTALYWYRQSLGQGPEFLIYFQGTGAADDSGLPNDRFFAVRPEGSVSTLKIQRTERGDSAVYLCASSLMDYRGELFFGEGSRLTVL.

V and J are TRBV2 and TRBJ2-1, with 10 bases aligning to TRBD2. V shed 1 base, J shed 7 bases, and the junction held 7 bases outside the gene matches. The V gene's germline CDR1 is SNHLY and CDR2 FYNNEI. The CDR3 covers 16 residues. The CDR3 DNA follows: TGTGCCAGCAGTGAAGAGGTAGCGGGAGGAAGGAATGAGCAGTTCTTC. This encodes CASSEEVAGGRNEQFF.

This clone was found a few times. V gene TRBV7-9 combines with J gene TRBJ2-7, with TRBD1 identical over 11 bases. Germline CDR1 is SEHNR and CDR2 is FQNEAQ (reference sequence). The CDR3 is made up of 16 amino acids. Germline trimming cut 4 bases from V and 3 bases from J; bases unmatched to any gene: 8. The CDR3 nucleotides are TGTGCCAGCAGCTCCGAACGGACAGGGGGCTTCTACGAGCAGTACTTC. Translation gives CASSSERTGGFYEQYF.